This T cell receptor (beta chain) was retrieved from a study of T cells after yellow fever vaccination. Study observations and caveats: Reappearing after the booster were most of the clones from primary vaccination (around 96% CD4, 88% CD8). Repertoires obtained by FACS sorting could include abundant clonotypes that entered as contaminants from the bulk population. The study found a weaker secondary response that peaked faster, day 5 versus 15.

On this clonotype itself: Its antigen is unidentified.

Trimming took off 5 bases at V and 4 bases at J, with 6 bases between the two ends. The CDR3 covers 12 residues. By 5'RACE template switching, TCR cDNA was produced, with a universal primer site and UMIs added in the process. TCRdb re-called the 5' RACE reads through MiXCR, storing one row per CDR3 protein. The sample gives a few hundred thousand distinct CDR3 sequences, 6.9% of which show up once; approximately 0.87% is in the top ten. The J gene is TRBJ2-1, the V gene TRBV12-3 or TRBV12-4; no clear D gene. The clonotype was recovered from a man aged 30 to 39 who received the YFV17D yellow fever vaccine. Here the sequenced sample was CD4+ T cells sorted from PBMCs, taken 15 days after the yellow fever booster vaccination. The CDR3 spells CASSPGYNEQFF. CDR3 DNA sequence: TGTGCCAGCAGTCCTGGGTACAATGAGCAGTTCTTC.